The clone carrying this T cell receptor beta chain was observed a few times. This sample is drawn from a study of T cells in Graves' hyperthyroidism and ophthalmopathy. Across the study: The blood sample was taken at first diagnosis, before treatment began.

Trimming cost V 1 base and J 7 bases; bases outside gene matches: 2. This CDR3 comprises 16 residues. CDR1 and CDR2 (germline): SEHNR, FQNEAQ (reference sequence). There were TCR beta CDR3 regions amplified from RNA transcripts. HTBI primers were employed in a first-round RT-PCR of the TCR CDR3. TCRdb analysed the multiplex PCR reads with MiXCR anew, one entry per CDR3 protein. The sample shows roughly 720,000 distinct CDR3 sequences, 15% to 20% of them seen only once. Sequencing was performed on blood. The chain employs TRBV7-9 and TRBJ2-1; 15 nucleotides match TRBD2. The TCR sequence derives from a man in his forties or fifties with Graves' hyperthyroidism. CDR3 in amino acids: CASSLDGTSGRNEQFF. CDR3 nucleotides: TGTGCCAGCAGCTTAGATGGGACTAGCGGGAGGAATGAGCAGTTCTTC.